A selection of T cell receptor beta chains follows, all from one sample in a study of regulatory T cells in long-lasting Graves disease. A single record per CDR3 protein comes from TCRdb applying MiXCR to the multiplex PCR reads. The sample contains about 220,000 distinct CDR3 sequences, 18% of which appear only once. The sample here was peripheral blood mononuclear cells (PBMCs), taken at new diagnosis, from a patient treated with antithyroid drugs. The receptors were sampled from a female donor with Graves disease. Each CDR3 is given with its conserved first and last residue. A D gene is named only where the DNA matches it firmly. Not all rows give a size; the values are once, few, many and, for expanded clones, a class.

clone_size: .
d_call: .
v_call: TRBV7-2
j_call: TRBJ1-6
cdr3_aa: CASSLWADGSSYNSPLHF
cdr3_nt: TGTGCCAGCAGCTTATGGGCTGACGGGAGCTCCTATAATTCACCCCTCCACTTT

clone_size: .
d_call: .
v_call: TRBV7-8
j_call: TRBJ2-5
cdr3_aa: CAGSLQTNQETQYF
cdr3_nt: TGTGCCGGCAGCCTCCAGACTAACCAAGAGACCCAGTACTTC

clone_size: many
d_call: TRBD1
v_call: TRBV30
j_call: TRBJ2-3
cdr3_aa: CAWEGGRESDTQYF
cdr3_nt: TGTGCCTGGGAAGGGGGCCGTGAGTCAGATACGCAGTATTTT

clone_size: many
d_call: .
v_call: TRBV6-9
j_call: TRBJ2-3
cdr3_aa: CASSYSNRGRIDTDTQYF
cdr3_nt: TGTGCCAGCAGTTACTCGAATAGAGGACGCATTGACACAGATACGCAGTATTTT

clone_size: .
d_call: TRBD1
v_call: TRBV6-5
j_call: TRBJ2-7
cdr3_aa: CASSYQRTGNYEQYF
cdr3_nt: TGTGCCAGCAGTTACCAGCGGACAGGGAACTACGAGCAGTACTTC

clone_size: few
d_call: TRBD2
v_call: TRBV27
j_call: TRBJ2-3
cdr3_aa: CASSEIAGFADTQYF
cdr3_nt: TGTGCCAGCAGCGAAATAGCGGGATTCGCAGATACGCAGTATTTT

clone_size: .
d_call: .
v_call: TRBV29-1
j_call: TRBJ1-2
cdr3_aa: CSVSSGRDYGYTF
cdr3_nt: TGCAGCGTCTCGTCGGGCAGGGACTATGGCTACACCTTC

clone_size: .
d_call: TRBD2
v_call: TRBV6-6
j_call: TRBJ2-2
cdr3_aa: CASSYSGIATTSGRRFGAGELFF
cdr3_nt: TGTGCCAGCAGTTACTCGGGGATCGCCACGACTAGCGGGAGAAGATTTGGGGCCGGGGAGCTGTTTTTT

clone_size: few
d_call: .
v_call: TRBV14
j_call: TRBJ2-7
cdr3_aa: CASSQSIRVNVDEQYF
cdr3_nt: TGTGCCAGCAGCCAAAGCATACGGGTCAACGTCGACGAGCAGTACTTC

clone_size: many
d_call: .
v_call: TRBV3-1
j_call: TRBJ1-1
cdr3_aa: CASSRQALNTEAFF
cdr3_nt: TGTGCCAGCAGCCGACAGGCCCTGAACACTGAAGCTTTCTTT

clone_size: many
d_call: .
v_call: TRBV19
j_call: TRBJ1-1
cdr3_aa: CASRYSDFEEAFF
cdr3_nt: TGTGCCAGTCGTTATTCGGATTTTGAAGAAGCTTTCTTT

clone_size: many
d_call: .
v_call: TRBV11-2
j_call: TRBJ2-5
cdr3_aa: CASSEDRAQETQYF
cdr3_nt: TGTGCCAGCAGCGAGGACAGAGCCCAAGAGACCCAGTACTTC

clone_size: many
d_call: TRBD2
v_call: TRBV20-1
j_call: TRBJ2-1
cdr3_aa: CSAKSGRASNEQFF
cdr3_nt: TGCAGTGCTAAATCCGGGAGGGCCTCCAATGAGCAGTTCTTC

clone_size: .
d_call: TRBD1
v_call: TRBV11-2
j_call: TRBJ1-2
cdr3_aa: CASSFDREYGYTF
cdr3_nt: TGTGCCAGCAGCTTCGACAGGGAATATGGCTACACCTTC

clone_size: many
d_call: TRBD1
v_call: TRBV12-3/TRBV12-4
j_call: TRBJ2-5
cdr3_aa: CASSPRQGQETQYF
cdr3_nt: TGTGCCAGCAGCCCCCGACAGGGCCAGGAGACCCAGTACTTC

clone_size: many
d_call: TRBD2
v_call: TRBV12-3/TRBV12-4
j_call: TRBJ2-2
cdr3_aa: CASSFSGSPGELFF
cdr3_nt: TGTGCCAGCAGTTTCAGCGGGAGCCCCGGGGAGCTGTTTTTT

clone_size: many
d_call: .
v_call: TRBV28
j_call: TRBJ2-3
cdr3_aa: CASSARSTDTQYF
cdr3_nt: TGTGCCAGCAGTGCCAGGAGCACAGATACGCAGTATTTT

clone_size: many
d_call: .
v_call: TRBV11-1
j_call: TRBJ1-1
cdr3_aa: CASSFQGRTEAFF
cdr3_nt: TGTGCCAGCAGCTTTCAGGGTAGGACTGAAGCTTTCTTT

clone_size: .
d_call: TRBD1
v_call: TRBV5-4
j_call: TRBJ2-2
cdr3_aa: CASSLGQGRRGTGELFF
cdr3_nt: TGTGCCAGCAGCTTGGGACAGGGACGACGAGGGACCGGGGAGCTGTTTTTT

clone_size: many
d_call: TRBD2
v_call: TRBV12-3/TRBV12-4
j_call: TRBJ2-2
cdr3_aa: CASSFPSGRNTGELFF
cdr3_nt: TGTGCCAGCAGTTTCCCTAGCGGGCGGAACACCGGGGAGCTGTTTTTT

clone_size: .
d_call: .
v_call: TRBV7-6
j_call: TRBJ2-7
cdr3_aa: CASSPWRSSYEQYF
cdr3_nt: TGTGCCAGCAGCCCCTGGAGGAGCTCCTACGAGCAGTACTTC

clone_size: .
d_call: .
v_call: TRBV6-5
j_call: TRBJ2-6
cdr3_aa: CASSYLAGANVLTF
cdr3_nt: TGTGCCAGCAGTTACCTGGCTGGGGCCAACGTCCTGACTTTC

clone_size: many
d_call: .
v_call: TRBV11-3
j_call: TRBJ2-7
cdr3_aa: CASSLVVGPYEQYF
cdr3_nt: TGTGCCAGCAGCTTAGTTGTCGGCCCCTACGAGCAGTACTTC

clone_size: many
d_call: TRBD2
v_call: TRBV24-1
j_call: TRBJ2-1
cdr3_aa: CATSDSSGGSSYNEQFF
cdr3_nt: TGTGCCACCAGTGATTCTAGCGGGGGCAGCTCCTACAATGAGCAGTTCTTC

clone_size: many
d_call: .
v_call: TRBV27
j_call: TRBJ2-7
cdr3_aa: CASSLKAPGHTYEQYF
cdr3_nt: TGTGCCAGCAGTTTAAAGGCTCCAGGACATACCTACGAGCAGTACTTC

clone_size: many
d_call: .
v_call: TRBV20-1
j_call: TRBJ2-1
cdr3_aa: CSATTVYNEQFF
cdr3_nt: TGCAGTGCTACGACAGTTTACAATGAGCAGTTCTTC

clone_size: many
d_call: TRBD2
v_call: TRBV28
j_call: TRBJ2-2
cdr3_aa: CASSRLAGGAGELFF
cdr3_nt: TGTGCCAGCAGTCGGCTAGCGGGAGGGGCCGGGGAGCTGTTTTTT

clone_size: many
d_call: .
v_call: TRBV27
j_call: TRBJ2-3
cdr3_aa: CASSFTGVSTDTQYF
cdr3_nt: TGTGCCAGCAGTTTTACAGGCGTGAGCACAGATACGCAGTATTTT

clone_size: few
d_call: TRBD1
v_call: TRBV19
j_call: TRBJ2-7
cdr3_aa: CASTPGQGSSYEQYF
cdr3_nt: TGTGCCAGCACCCCGGGACAGGGGTCGTCCTACGAGCAGTACTTC

clone_size: many
d_call: TRBD1
v_call: TRBV14
j_call: TRBJ2-7
cdr3_aa: CASSPGQQSYEQYF
cdr3_nt: TGTGCCAGCAGCCCGGGACAGCAATCCTACGAGCAGTACTTC

clone_size: many
d_call: .
v_call: TRBV24-1
j_call: TRBJ1-1
cdr3_aa: CATSDHGGAEAFF
cdr3_nt: TGTGCCACCAGTGATCACGGGGGGGCTGAAGCTTTCTTT

clone_size: many
d_call: TRBD1
v_call: TRBV29-1
j_call: TRBJ2-1
cdr3_aa: CSVSGGQGASDEQFF
cdr3_nt: TGCAGCGTTTCTGGGGGACAGGGGGCGAGCGATGAGCAGTTCTTC

clone_size: many
d_call: .
v_call: TRBV18
j_call: TRBJ1-1
cdr3_aa: CASSRQSGEAFF
cdr3_nt: TGTGCCAGCTCCCGACAGTCCGGTGAAGCTTTCTTT

clone_size: .
d_call: .
v_call: TRBV28
j_call: TRBJ2-7
cdr3_aa: CASSSSGTPQGLYEQYF
cdr3_nt: TGTGCCAGCAGCTCTTCCGGGACACCTCAGGGATTATACGAGCAGTACTTC

clone_size: many
d_call: .
v_call: TRBV18
j_call: TRBJ2-3
cdr3_aa: CASSSRGGGQDTQYF
cdr3_nt: TGTGCCAGCTCGTCAAGAGGGGGGGGACAAGATACGCAGTATTTT

clone_size: many
d_call: .
v_call: TRBV14
j_call: TRBJ2-5
cdr3_aa: CASSWDARGTQYF
cdr3_nt: TGTGCCAGCAGCTGGGACGCACGAGGGACCCAGTACTTC

clone_size: many
d_call: .
v_call: TRBV6-1
j_call: TRBJ1-4
cdr3_aa: CASSEARDEKLFF
cdr3_nt: TGTGCCAGCAGTGAAGCCAGAGATGAAAAACTGTTTTTT

clone_size: many
d_call: TRBD1
v_call: TRBV7-3
j_call: TRBJ1-2
cdr3_aa: CASSAETGDGYTF
cdr3_nt: TGTGCCAGCAGCGCCGAGACAGGGGATGGCTACACCTTC

clone_size: many
d_call: .
v_call: TRBV20-1
j_call: TRBJ2-2
cdr3_aa: CSAREGRQGSTGELFF
cdr3_nt: TGCAGTGCTAGAGAAGGTCGTCAGGGTTCGACCGGGGAGCTGTTTTTT

clone_size: many
d_call: .
v_call: TRBV14
j_call: TRBJ2-1
cdr3_aa: CASSQYQDPRYNEQFF
cdr3_nt: TGTGCCAGCAGCCAGTACCAGGACCCTAGATACAATGAGCAGTTCTTC

clone_size: many
d_call: .
v_call: TRBV7-6
j_call: TRBJ2-1
cdr3_aa: CASSPSSEDEQFF
cdr3_nt: TGTGCCAGCAGCCCCTCTAGCGAGGATGAGCAGTTCTTC

clone_size: many
d_call: TRBD1
v_call: TRBV12-3/TRBV12-4
j_call: TRBJ1-2
cdr3_aa: CASSLKQGGGYTF
cdr3_nt: TGTGCCAGCAGTTTAAAACAGGGGGGTGGCTACACCTTC

clone_size: many
d_call: .
v_call: TRBV29-1
j_call: TRBJ1-2
cdr3_aa: CSAGADSSYGYTF
cdr3_nt: TGCAGCGCCGGAGCCGACAGCAGCTATGGCTACACCTTC

clone_size: many
d_call: .
v_call: TRBV3-1
j_call: TRBJ2-3
cdr3_aa: CASSHHTDTQYF
cdr3_nt: TGTGCCAGCAGCCACCACACAGATACGCAGTATTTT

clone_size: many
d_call: .
v_call: TRBV10-3
j_call: TRBJ1-5
cdr3_aa: CASSSDSNQPQHF
cdr3_nt: TGTGCCAGCAGTTCAGATAGCAATCAGCCCCAGCATTTT

clone_size: many
d_call: .
v_call: TRBV3-1
j_call: TRBJ1-1
cdr3_aa: CASSNPWDITEAFF
cdr3_nt: TGTGCCAGCAGCAATCCATGGGATATCACTGAAGCTTTCTTT

clone_size: many
d_call: TRBD2
v_call: TRBV27
j_call: TRBJ2-2
cdr3_aa: CASRPLATNTGELFF
cdr3_nt: TGTGCCAGCAGACCACTAGCGACGAACACCGGGGAGCTGTTTTTT

clone_size: .
d_call: .
v_call: TRBV28
j_call: TRBJ1-1
cdr3_aa: CASVSQNTEAFF
cdr3_nt: TGTGCCAGCGTTTCGCAGAACACTGAAGCTTTCTTT

clone_size: many
d_call: TRBD2
v_call: TRBV28
j_call: TRBJ2-5
cdr3_aa: CASSVAGATQETQYF
cdr3_nt: TGTGCCAGCAGTGTAGCGGGAGCGACCCAAGAGACCCAGTACTTC

clone_size: many
d_call: .
v_call: TRBV11-3
j_call: TRBJ2-1
cdr3_aa: CASSLGGHNEQFF
cdr3_nt: TGTGCCAGCAGCTTAGGCGGGCACAATGAGCAGTTCTTC

clone_size: many
d_call: .
v_call: TRBV6-5
j_call: TRBJ2-2
cdr3_aa: CASSYWNTGELFF
cdr3_nt: TGTGCCAGCAGTTATTGGAACACCGGGGAGCTGTTTTTT

clone_size: .
d_call: .
v_call: TRBV11-2
j_call: TRBJ2-7
cdr3_aa: CASSLKQASYEQYF
cdr3_nt: TGTGCCAGCAGCTTAAAGCAAGCTTCCTACGAGCAGTACTTC

clone_size: many
d_call: .
v_call: TRBV6-1
j_call: TRBJ1-1
cdr3_aa: CASSADRNTEAFF
cdr3_nt: TGTGCCAGCAGTGCGGACAGGAACACTGAAGCTTTCTTT

clone_size: .
d_call: .
v_call: TRBV5-4
j_call: TRBJ2-2
cdr3_aa: CASTKGGGTGELFF
cdr3_nt: TGTGCCAGCACCAAGGGAGGTGGCACCGGGGAGCTGTTTTTT

clone_size: .
d_call: .
v_call: TRBV5-1
j_call: TRBJ2-7
cdr3_aa: CASSLEGHYYEQYF
cdr3_nt: TGCGCCAGCAGCTTGGAAGGACACTACTACGAGCAGTACTTC